This entry describes one T cell receptor (beta chain). The V gene lost 6 bases and the J gene lost 8 bases, with 19 bases spanning the gap. The CDR3 loop spans 15 amino acids. The entry originates in a study of T-cell memory formation after mild COVID-19. MiXCR, applied by TCRdb to the 5' RACE reads, yields one record per CDR3 protein. The profile shows about 430,000 distinct CDR3 sequences, about 20% of them singletons. This receptor was taken from a man aged 18 to 30 who had mild COVID-19 (a few samples of this study predate the infection). Cell type and time point are not known. The chain uses TRBV12-3 or TRBV12-4 and TRBJ2-2; TRBD2 is a possible D gene (5 bases). The sample consisted of PBMCs or a T cell subset sorted from them (not recorded which). Here the CDR3 reads CASRPRGNVAGELFF. As DNA, the CDR3 is TGTGCCAGCAGACCCCGGGGAAATGTTGCGGGGGAGCTGTTTTTT.